The 9 T cell receptor beta chains below all came from one sample that was sequenced in a study of human T cells and chemical hapten exposure. TCRdb ran MiXCR on the RACE reads and lists one entry per CDR3 protein. The repertoire holds tens of thousands of distinct CDR3 sequences, approximately 29% seen once, with 8.9% in the top ten. This sample's time point: patch test 1, 2 weeks after DPC sensitization. The treatment denotes: therapeutic diphenylcyclopropenone sensitization with weekly scalp DPC. The sample in question was whole blood, obtained in connection with sensitization to the hapten diphenylcyclopropenone (DPC). The receptors stem from a man in his forties or fifties with alopecia areata. Some clones in this sample may be carry-over from other donors' samples.

This clonotype was observed a handful of times. The J gene is TRBJ2-7, the V gene TRBV28; D not certain. The V gene's germline CDR1 is MDHEN and CDR2 SYDVKM. Trimming took off 3 bases at V and 3 bases at J, with 15 bases between the two ends. The CDR3 consists of 15 residues. The CDR3 DNA reads as TGTGCCAGCAGTTTGGTAGAGGCCTTACTCTACGAGCAGTACTTC. Amino acid sequence: CASSLVEALLYEQYF.

This sequence joins TRBV12-3 or TRBV12-4 and TRBJ2-7; D not certain. This CDR3 spans 13 amino acids. Trimming took 3 bases from V and 3 from J, leaving 9 bases between them. Here the CDR3 reads CASSFRRNYEQYF. The CDR3 coding sequence is TGTGCCAGCAGTTTCCGCAGGAACTACGAGCAGTACTTC.

The chain has TRBV6-5 and TRBJ2-1, with 8 bases fitting TRBD2. From germline, CDR1 is MNHEY and CDR2 SVGAGI. The CDR3 consists of 14 residues. V lost 0 bases to trimming and J lost 7 bases; unmatched junction nucleotides: 2. As DNA, the CDR3 is TGTGCCAGCAGTTACTCTCCGGGGGGGAATGAGCAGTTCTTC. It specifies CASSYSPGGNEQFF.

The chain combines TRBV7-9 with TRBJ2-3, with D possibly being TRBD2 (5 bases). The CDR3 consists of 13 residues. V was pared by 10 bases and J by 1 base, with 12 bases between. Looked up from germline, CDR1 is SEHNR and CDR2 is FQNEAQ (reference sequence). CDR3 amino acids: CAMSERGTDTQYF. CDR3 nucleotide sequence: TGTGCCATGTCAGAGAGGGGCACAGATACGCAGTATTTT.

The rearrangement joins TRBV7-7 to TRBJ2-1, with D perhaps being TRBD1 or TRBD2 (5 bases each). The CDR3 is made up of 16 amino acids. The V gene's germline CDR1 is SSHAT and CDR2 FNYEAQ (reference sequence). Trimming took 5 bases from V and 0 from J, leaving 14 bases between them. The CDR3 sequence is CASSPRELSSYNEQFF. The CDR3 region has the DNA TGTGCCAGCAGCCCCAGGGAGCTGAGCTCCTACAATGAGCAGTTCTTC. Full variable domain (missing parts from reference TRBV7-7 and TRBJ2-1): GAGVSQSPRYKVTKRGQDVTLRCDPISSHATLYWYQQALGQGPEFLTYFNYEAQPDKSGLPSDRFSAERPEGSISTLTIQRTEQRDSAMYRCASSPRELSSYNEQFFGPGTRLTVL.

This clonotype has just a few counts. The rearrangement uses TRBV2 and TRBJ2-1; D unresolved. Germline V gene lookup returns CDR1 SNHLY and CDR2 FYNNEI. The V and J ends lost 7 bases and 0 bases respectively, with 13 bases between them. The CDR3 is made up of 15 amino acids. CDR3 DNA sequence: TGTGCCAGCACGATGGACGGCTACTCCTACAATGAGCAGTTCTTC. It codes for CASTMDGYSYNEQFF.

The chain recombines TRBV28 with TRBJ2-7; D is uncertain. Trimming took 7 bases from V and 4 from J, leaving 11 bases between them. Germline CDR1 reads MDHEN; CDR2 reads SYDVKM. The CDR3 spans 12 residues. CDR3 residues: CASNSRLYEQYF. For the CDR3, the DNA is TGTGCCAGCAACTCGCGGCTTTACGAGCAGTACTTC.

The CDR3 loop is CSAWDTAKNIQYF. Here the CDR3 DNA reads TGCAGTGCCTGGGACACAGCCAAAAACATTCAGTACTTC. The chain carries TRBV20-1 and TRBJ2-4, with a weak D call TRBD1 (6 bases). Trimming removed 6 bases at V and 0 bases at J, with 9 bases between. The CDR3 sequence is 13 residues long. Germline CDR1 is DFQATT and CDR2 is SNEGSKA (reference sequence).

This chain connects TRBV5-1 to TRBJ2-3; D unresolved. This CDR3 has 15 residues. Looked up from germline, CDR1 is SGHRS and CDR2 is YFSETQ. V lost 4 bases and J 0 bases, leaving 12 bases between the germline ends. For the CDR3, the DNA is TGCGCCAGCAGCGTGGACGGCTTCAGCACAGATACGCAGTATTTT. Amino acid sequence: CASSVDGFSTDTQYF.